What follows describes a single T cell receptor (beta chain). The entry originates in a study of radiotherapy plus CTLA-4 blockade in lung cancer. Profiled with immunoSEQ multiplex PCR; TCRdb holds only in-frame clones, not every one. The top ten clones hold around 3.7% of a sample with roughly 93,000 clones, approximately 78% of them seen once. The CDR3 contains 14 residues. Deletions cut 2 bases from V and 8 bases from J, with 12 bases between. Germline CDR1 reads SGHDN; CDR2 reads FVKESK. The source was peripheral blood, collected from a patient treated with radiotherapy plus ipilimumab. This clonotype was sampled from a human donor with non-small cell lung cancer who had a partial response to radiotherapy plus ipilimumab. The chain joins TRBV14 to TRBJ2-2; D perhaps matches TRBD1 (6 bases). CDR3 bases: TGTGCCAGCAGCCAAAACCACAGGGCTGGGGAGCTGTTTTTT. Translated, it gives CASSQNHRAGELFF.